The 6 T cell receptor beta chains given below trace back to one sample, sequenced in a study of CDR3 diversity in severe acne (dated by TCRdb to 2018 to 2020). Library method: PCR. The sequencing machine was an Illumina HiSeq 2000. The public reads were run again by TCRdb, first through fastp at Q25 and then through MiXCR, and only productive beta chains were kept. Rows matching on CDR3 protein sequence are summarized as one entry with the most common DNA and genes. Here the sample has about 98,000 distinct CDR3 sequences; approximately 47% occur a single time. Around 12% of the sample is held by the ten biggest clonotypes. Sequencing was done on a sample of blood. These receptors were taken from a male donor with acne.

The J gene is TRBJ2-3, the V gene TRBV25-1; TRBD2 agrees at 14 bases. The CDR3 extends over 16 amino acids. V was pared by 10 bases and J by 3 bases, with 9 bases of the junction left unmatched. The V gene's germline CDR1 is MGHDK and CDR2 SYGVNS. DNA of the CDR3: TGTGCCATCCCGGGACTAGCGGGAGAGGGGACAGATACGCAGTATTTT. Encoded protein: CAIPGLAGEGTDTQYF.

The rearrangement uses TRBV6-5 and TRBJ2-1; 10 bases match TRBD2. V was pared by 6 bases and J by 5 bases, with 4 bases of the junction left unmatched. The CDR3 consists of 14 residues. Germline CDR1 reads MNHEY; CDR2 reads SVGAGI. In DNA, the CDR3 is TGTGCCAGCAGGGGGACTAGCGTGAACAATGAGCAGTTCTTC. Translated, it gives CASRGTSVNNEQFF.

The V call is TRBV7-3, the J call TRBJ2-7, with D possibly being TRBD1 (6 bases). The germline V and J ends were trimmed by 2 bases and 2 bases, with 10 bases remaining between them. Germline CDR1 and CDR2: SGHTA and FQGTGA. This CDR3 has 14 residues. For the CDR3, the DNA is TGTGCCAGCAGCTTACCGGGACAACCCTACGAGCAGTACTTC. Translating it yields CASSLPGQPYEQYF.

This rearrangement joins TRBV24-1 to TRBJ1-5; maybe TRBD1 (5 bases). CDR1 KGHDR and CDR2 SFDVKD come from the germline V gene. Trimming stripped 4 bases from V and 9 bases from J, with 15 bases between. The CDR3 runs 14 residues. The CDR3 coding sequence is TGTGCCACCAGTGACGTCGGGGCAGCCCGGCCCCAGCATTTT. Protein sequence: CATSDVGAARPQHF.

Notes on this clonotype: Because it lacks the conserved phenylalanine or tryptophan at the end, this CDR3 is likely a read error. This chain links TRBV29-1 with TRBJ1-2; 9 nucleotides match TRBD1. V lost 5 bases, J lost 7 bases, and 8 bases stayed unmatched. Germline CDR1 is SQVTM and CDR2 is ANQGSEA. The CDR3 has 13 residues. This CDR3 is CSVKTGGLGGYTS. The CDR3 region has the DNA TGCAGCGTTAAGACAGGGGGTTTGGGTGGCTACACCTCC.

This clonotype was recorded at least ten times. The V call is TRBV12-3 or TRBV12-4, the J call TRBJ2-7, with D tentatively TRBD1 or TRBD2 (5 bases each). The V and J ends lost 6 bases and 7 bases respectively, with 16 bases between them. This CDR3 has 13 amino acids. The CDR3 region is CASSLGTVREQYF. The CDR3 DNA sequence: TGTGCCAGCAGCCTAGGGACCGTCCGAGAGCAGTACTTC.